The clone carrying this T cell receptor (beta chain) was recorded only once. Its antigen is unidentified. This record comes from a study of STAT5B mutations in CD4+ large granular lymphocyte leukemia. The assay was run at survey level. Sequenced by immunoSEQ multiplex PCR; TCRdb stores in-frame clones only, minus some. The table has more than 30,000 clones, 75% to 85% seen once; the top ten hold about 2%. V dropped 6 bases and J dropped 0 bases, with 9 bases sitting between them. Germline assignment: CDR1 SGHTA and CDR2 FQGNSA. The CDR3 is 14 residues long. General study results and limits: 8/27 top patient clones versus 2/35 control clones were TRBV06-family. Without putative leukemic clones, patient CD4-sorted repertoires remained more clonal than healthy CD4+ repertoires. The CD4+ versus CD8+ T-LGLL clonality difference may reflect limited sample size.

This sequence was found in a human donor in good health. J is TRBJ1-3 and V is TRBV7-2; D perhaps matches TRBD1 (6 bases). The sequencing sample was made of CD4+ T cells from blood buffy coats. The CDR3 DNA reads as TGTGCCAGCAGTACAGGGTTCTCTGGAAACACCATATATTTT. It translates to CASSTGFSGNTIYF.